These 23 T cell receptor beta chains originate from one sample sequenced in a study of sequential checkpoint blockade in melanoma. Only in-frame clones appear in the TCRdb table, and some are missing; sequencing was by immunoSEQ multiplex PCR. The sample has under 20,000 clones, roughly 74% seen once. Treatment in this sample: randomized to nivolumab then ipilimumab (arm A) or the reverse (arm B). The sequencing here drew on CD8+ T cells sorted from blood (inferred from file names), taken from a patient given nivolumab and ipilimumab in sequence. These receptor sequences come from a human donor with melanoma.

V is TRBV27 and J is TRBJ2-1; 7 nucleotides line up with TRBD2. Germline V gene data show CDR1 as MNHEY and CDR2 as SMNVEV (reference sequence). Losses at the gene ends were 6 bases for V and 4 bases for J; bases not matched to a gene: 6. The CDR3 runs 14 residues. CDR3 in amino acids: CASRASGVYNEQFF. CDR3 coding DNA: TGTGCCAGCAGAGCGAGCGGGGTGTACAATGAGCAGTTCTTC.

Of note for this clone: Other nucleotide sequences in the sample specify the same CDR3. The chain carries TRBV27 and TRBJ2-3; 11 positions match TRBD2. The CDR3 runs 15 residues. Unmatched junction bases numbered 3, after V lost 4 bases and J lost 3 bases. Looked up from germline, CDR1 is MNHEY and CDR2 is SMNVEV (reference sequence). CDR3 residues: CASSSGTSGTDTQYF. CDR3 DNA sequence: TGTGCCAGCAGTTCCGGGACTAGCGGAACAGATACGCAGTATTTT.

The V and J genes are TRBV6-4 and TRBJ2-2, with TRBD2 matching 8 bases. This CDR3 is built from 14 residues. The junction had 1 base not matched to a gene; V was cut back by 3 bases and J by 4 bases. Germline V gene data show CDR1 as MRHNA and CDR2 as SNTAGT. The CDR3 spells CASSELAATGELFF. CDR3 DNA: TGTGCCAGCAGTGAACTAGCGGCCACCGGGGAGCTGTTTTTT.

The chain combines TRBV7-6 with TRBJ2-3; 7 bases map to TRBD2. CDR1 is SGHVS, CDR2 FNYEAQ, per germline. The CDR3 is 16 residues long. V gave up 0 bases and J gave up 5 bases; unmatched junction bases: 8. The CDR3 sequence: CASSLAGASGGDTQYF. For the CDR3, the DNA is TGTGCCAGCAGCTTAGCGGGAGCTAGCGGTGGAGATACGCAGTATTTT.

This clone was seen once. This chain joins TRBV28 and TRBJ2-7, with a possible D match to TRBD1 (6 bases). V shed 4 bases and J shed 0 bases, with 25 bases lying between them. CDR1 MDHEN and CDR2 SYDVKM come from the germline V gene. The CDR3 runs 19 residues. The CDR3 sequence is CASSSYFNQDSASSYEQYF. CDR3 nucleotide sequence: TGTGCCAGCAGTTCCTACTTTAATCAGGACAGTGCGAGCTCCTACGAGCAGTACTTC.

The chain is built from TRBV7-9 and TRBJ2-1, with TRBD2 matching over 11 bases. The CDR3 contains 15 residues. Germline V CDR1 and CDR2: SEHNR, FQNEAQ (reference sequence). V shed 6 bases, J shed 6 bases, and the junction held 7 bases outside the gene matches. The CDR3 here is CASSTNSGRGNEQFF. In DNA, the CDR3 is TGTGCCAGCAGTACAAATAGCGGGAGGGGCAATGAGCAGTTCTTC.

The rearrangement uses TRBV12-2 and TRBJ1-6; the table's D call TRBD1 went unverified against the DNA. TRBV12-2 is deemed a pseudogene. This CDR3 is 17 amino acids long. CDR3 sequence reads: CASRPDMPSSYNSPLHF. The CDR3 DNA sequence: TGTGCAAGTCGCCCGGACATGCCGAGCTCCTATAATTCACCCCTCCACTTT.

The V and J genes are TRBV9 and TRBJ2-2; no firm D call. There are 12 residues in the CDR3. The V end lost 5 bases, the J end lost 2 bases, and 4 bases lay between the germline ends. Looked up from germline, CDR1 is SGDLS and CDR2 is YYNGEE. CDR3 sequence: CASSPNTGELFF. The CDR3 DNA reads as TGTGCCAGCAGTCCTAACACCGGGGAGCTGTTTTTT. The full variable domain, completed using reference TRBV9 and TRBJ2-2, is DSGVTQTPKHLITATGQRVTLRCSPRSGDLSVYWYQQSLDQGLQFLIQYYNGEERAKGNILERFSAQQFPDLHSELNLSSLELGDSALYFCASSPNTGELFFGEGSRLTVL.

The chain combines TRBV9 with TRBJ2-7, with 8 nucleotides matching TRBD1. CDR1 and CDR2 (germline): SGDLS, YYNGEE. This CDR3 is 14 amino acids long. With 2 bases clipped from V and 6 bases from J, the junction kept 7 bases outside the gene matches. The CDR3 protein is CASSVPRGRLEQYF. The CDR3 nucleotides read TGTGCCAGCAGCGTGCCCAGGGGGCGGCTCGAGCAGTACTTC.

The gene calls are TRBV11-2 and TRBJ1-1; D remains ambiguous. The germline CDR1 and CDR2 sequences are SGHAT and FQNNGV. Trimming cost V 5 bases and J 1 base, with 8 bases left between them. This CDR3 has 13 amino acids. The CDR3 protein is CASSPGWNTEAFF. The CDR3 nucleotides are TGTGCCAGCAGCCCGGGGTGGAACACTGAAGCTTTCTTT.

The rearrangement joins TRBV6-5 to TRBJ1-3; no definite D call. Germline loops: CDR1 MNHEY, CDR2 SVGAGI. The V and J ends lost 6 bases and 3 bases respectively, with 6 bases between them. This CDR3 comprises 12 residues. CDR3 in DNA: TGTGCCAGCAGGCCGAGTGGAAACACCATATATTTT. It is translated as CASRPSGNTIYF.

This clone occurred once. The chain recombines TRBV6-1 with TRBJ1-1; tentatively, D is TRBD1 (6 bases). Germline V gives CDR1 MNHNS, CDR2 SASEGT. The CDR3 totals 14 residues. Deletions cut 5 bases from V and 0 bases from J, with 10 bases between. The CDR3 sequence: CASSIGTMNTEAFF. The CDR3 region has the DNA TGTGCCAGCAGTATTGGGACAATGAACACTGAAGCTTTCTTT.

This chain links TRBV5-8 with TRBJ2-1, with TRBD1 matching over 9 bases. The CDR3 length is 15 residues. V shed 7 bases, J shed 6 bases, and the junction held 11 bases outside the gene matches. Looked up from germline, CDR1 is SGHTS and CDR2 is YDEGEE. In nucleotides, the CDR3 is TGTGCCAGCGGCACGGGACAGGGTCTCGGCAATGAGCAGTTCTTC. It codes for CASGTGQGLGNEQFF.

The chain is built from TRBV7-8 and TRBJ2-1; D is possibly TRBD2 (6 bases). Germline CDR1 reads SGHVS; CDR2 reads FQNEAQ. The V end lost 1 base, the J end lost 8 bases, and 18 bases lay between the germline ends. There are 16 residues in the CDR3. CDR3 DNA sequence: TGTGCCAGCAGCTTAGGTGGCGGAGGGATAAACGATGAGCAGTTCTTC. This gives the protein CASSLGGGGINDEQFF.

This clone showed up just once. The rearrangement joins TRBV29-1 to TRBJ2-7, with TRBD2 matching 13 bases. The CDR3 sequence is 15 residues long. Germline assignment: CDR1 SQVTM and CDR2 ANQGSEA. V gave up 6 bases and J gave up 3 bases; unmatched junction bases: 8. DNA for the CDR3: TGCAGCGTCGTGAAACTAGCGGGAGGGCTCTACGAGCAGTACTTC. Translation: CSVVKLAGGLYEQYF.

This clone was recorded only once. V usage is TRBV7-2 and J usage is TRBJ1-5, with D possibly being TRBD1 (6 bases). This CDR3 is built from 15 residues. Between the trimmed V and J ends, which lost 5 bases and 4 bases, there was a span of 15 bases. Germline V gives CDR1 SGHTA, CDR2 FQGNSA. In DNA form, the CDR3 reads TGTGCCAGCAGCAAAGCACAGGGTACAAATCAGCCCCAGCATTTT. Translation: CASSKAQGTNQPQHF.

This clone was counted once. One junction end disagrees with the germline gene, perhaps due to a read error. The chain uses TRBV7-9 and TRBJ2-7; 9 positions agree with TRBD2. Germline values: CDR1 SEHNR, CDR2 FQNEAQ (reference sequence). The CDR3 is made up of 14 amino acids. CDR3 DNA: TGTGCCAGCAGCTCTAGCGGGATGAGATACGAGCAGTGCTTC. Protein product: CASSSSGMRYEQCF.

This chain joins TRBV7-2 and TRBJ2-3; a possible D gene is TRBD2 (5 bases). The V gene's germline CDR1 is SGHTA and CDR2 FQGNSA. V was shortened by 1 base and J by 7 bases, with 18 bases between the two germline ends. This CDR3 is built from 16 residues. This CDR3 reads CASSLGTALLGNTQYF. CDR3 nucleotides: TGTGCCAGCAGCTTAGGGACTGCCTTACTTGGAAATACGCAGTATTTT.

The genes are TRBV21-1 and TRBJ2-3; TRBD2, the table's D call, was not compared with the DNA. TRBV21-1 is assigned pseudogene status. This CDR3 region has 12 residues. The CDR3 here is CASSKGGDTQYF. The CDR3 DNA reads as TGTGCCAGCAGCAAGGGGGGAGATACGCAGTATTTT.

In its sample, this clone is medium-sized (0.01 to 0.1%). CDR3 coding DNA: TGTGCCAGCAGTCTAACTAGCGGGAACACCGGGGAGCTGTTTTTT. Translated, it gives CASSLTSGNTGELFF. The chain recombines TRBV28 with TRBJ2-2; 8 bases match TRBD2. Germline V gene sequence: CDR1 MDHEN, CDR2 SYDVKM. Trimming took 5 bases from V and 1 from J; bases not matched to a gene: 3. This CDR3 has 15 amino acids. Full variable domain (missing parts from reference TRBV28 and TRBJ2-2): DVKVTQSSRYLVKRTGEKVFLECVQDMDHENMFWYRQDPGLGLRLIYFSYDVKMKEKGDIPEGYSVSREKKERFSLILESASTNQTSMYLCASSLTSGNTGELFFGEGSRLTVL.

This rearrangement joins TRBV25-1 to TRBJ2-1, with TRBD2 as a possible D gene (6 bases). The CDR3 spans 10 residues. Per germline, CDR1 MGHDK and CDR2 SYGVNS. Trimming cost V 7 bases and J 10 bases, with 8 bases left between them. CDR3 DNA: TGTGCCAGCAAAAGCGGGGAGCAGTTCTTC. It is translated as CASKSGEQFF.

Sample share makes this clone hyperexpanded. The DNA for the CDR3 is TGTGCCAGCGGCTTACGGAGCGGGAGTGGGAACGAGCAGTACTTC. Translation gives CASGLRSGSGNEQYF. The J gene is TRBJ2-7, the V gene TRBV28; 8 bases are shared with TRBD2. The trim removed 8 bases at V and 5 bases at J, leaving 14 bases unmatched. The CDR3 has 15 amino acids. CDR1 is MDHEN and CDR2 is SYDVKM in the germline V gene.

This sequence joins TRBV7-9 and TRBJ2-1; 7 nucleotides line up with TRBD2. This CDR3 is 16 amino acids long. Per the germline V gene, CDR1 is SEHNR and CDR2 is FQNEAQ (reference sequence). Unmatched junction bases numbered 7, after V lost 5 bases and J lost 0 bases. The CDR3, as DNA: TGTGCCAGCAGCGGACCAGCGGGGAGCTCCTACAATGAGCAGTTCTTC. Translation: CASSGPAGSSYNEQFF. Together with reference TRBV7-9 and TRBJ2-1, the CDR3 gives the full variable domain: DTGVSQNPRHKITKRGQNVTFRCDPISEHNRLYWYRQTLGQGPEFLTYFQNEAQLEKSRLLSDRFSAERPKGSFSTLEIQRTEQGDSAMYLCASSGPAGSSYNEQFFGPGTRLTVL.